This entry lists 23 T cell receptor beta chains sequenced from one sample in a study of blood T cells in healthy people across ages. A second PCR, run for about 6 to 11 cycles, used a sample-barcoded 5' primer plus a J-beta primer mix. Each CDR3 protein gets one entry after TCRdb re-called the 5' RACE reads with MiXCR. The sample yields some 1,500,000 distinct CDR3 sequences, 42% seen once. Specimen: blood. These receptors were taken from a young woman in good health.

The chain has TRBV6-6 and TRBJ2-7; 10 nucleotides line up with TRBD1. The V gene's germline CDR1 is MNHNY and CDR2 SVGAGI (reference sequence). The CDR3 has 15 residues. The J segment lost 4 bases and the V segment lost 6 bases, leaving 9 bases of the junction unmatched. DNA of the CDR3: TGTGCCAGCAGACCACGCGACAGGGGGCTATACGAGCAGTACTTC. Its translation is CASRPRDRGLYEQYF.

V and J are TRBV7-6 and TRBJ2-7, with 7 bases matching TRBD1. This CDR3 has 15 residues. The junction had 7 bases not matched to a gene; V was cut back by 5 bases and J by 0 bases. CDR1 and CDR2 (germline): SGHVS, FNYEAQ. The CDR3 here is CASSPGDSLSYEQYF. The CDR3 bases are TGTGCCAGCAGCCCCGGGGACAGCCTCTCCTACGAGCAGTACTTC.

This chain connects TRBV20-1 to TRBJ2-3, with TRBD2 matching 11 bases. V shed 6 bases and J 5 bases; nucleotides not matched to a gene: 10. Looked up from germline, CDR1 is DFQATT and CDR2 is SNEGSKA (reference sequence). This CDR3 is built from 15 residues. The CDR3 loop is CSAPRTSGGGDTQYF. DNA for the CDR3: TGCAGTGCGCCGCGCACTAGCGGGGGTGGAGATACGCAGTATTTT.

This CDR3 reads CASSPERLKGNYGYTF. The CDR3 DNA reads TGTGCCAGCAGCCCGGAACGACTGAAAGGAAACTATGGCTACACCTTC. V usage is TRBV7-9 and J usage is TRBJ1-2, with D unclear. V was trimmed by 5 bases and J by 2 bases, leaving 18 bases between them. CDR1 and CDR2 from the germline V gene are SEHNR and FQNEAQ (reference sequence). The CDR3 consists of 16 residues.

The sample holds a few counts of this clonotype. The J gene is TRBJ1-2, the V gene TRBV20-1; D gene unclear. V gave up 1 base and J gave up 5 bases, with 14 bases separating them. The CDR3 runs 14 residues. Germline V gene lookup returns CDR1 DFQATT and CDR2 SNEGSKA (reference sequence). The CDR3 sequence is CSARADTQEYGYTF. The CDR3 nucleotides read TGCAGTGCTAGAGCCGACACCCAAGAGTATGGCTACACCTTC.

This clonotype has more than one count but fewer than ten. The chain links TRBV5-1 to TRBJ1-1; no firm D call. Germline loops: CDR1 SGHRS, CDR2 YFSETQ. The CDR3 loop spans 15 amino acids. Deletions cut 4 bases from V and 3 bases from J, with 16 bases between. The chain's CDR3 is CASSPDGFFDTEAFF. The CDR3, as DNA: TGCGCCAGCAGCCCGGACGGGTTCTTCGACACTGAAGCTTTCTTT.

This clonotype was seen a handful of times. The rearrangement joins TRBV9 to TRBJ2-7; the match to TRBD2 covers 7 bases. CDR1 is SGDLS and CDR2 is YYNGEE in the germline V gene. The CDR3 is made up of 15 amino acids. V trimming: 0 bases; J trimming: 10 bases; junction bases outside the gene matches: 13. Written as DNA, the CDR3 is TGTGCCAGCAGCGTAGGGGCGGGAGATCCGGGTACCCAGTACTTC. As protein: CASSVGAGDPGTQYF.

The chain recombines TRBV7-6 with TRBJ2-6, with D hard to call. Per germline, CDR1 SGHVS and CDR2 FNYEAQ. The V end lost 2 bases, the J end lost 0 bases, and 11 bases lay between the germline ends. The CDR3 covers 17 residues. CDR3 in DNA: TGTGCCAGCAGCTTAAACGAGGAGAGCTCTGGGGCCAACGTCCTGACTTTC. This encodes CASSLNEESSGANVLTF.

This chain links TRBV6-5 with TRBJ1-5, with D hard to call. V was clipped by 0 bases and J by 4 bases, with 4 bases between them. Germline assignment: CDR1 MNHEY and CDR2 SVGAGI. The CDR3 contains 13 residues. DNA of the CDR3: TGTGCCAGCAGTTACTCGAGAAATCAGCCCCAGCATTTT. Amino acid sequence: CASSYSRNQPQHF.

This clonotype has just one count. Relative to the germline gene, one junction end is altered; a read error may explain this. The CDR3 region is CASNQDRDSYGYTF. The CDR3 coding sequence is TGCGCCAGCAACCAAGACCGGGACAGTTATGGCTACACCTTC. This chain links TRBV4-1 with TRBJ1-2, with TRBD1 identical over 7 bases. The CDR3 spans 14 residues. The germline V gene encodes CDR1 MGHRA and CDR2 YSYEKL.

The genes are TRBV5-5 and TRBJ2-1; 12 bases match TRBD2. The germline V gene has CDR1 SGHKS and CDR2 YYEKEE (reference sequence). The CDR3 spans 17 residues. Trimming cost V 1 base and J 6 bases; bases outside gene matches: 8. The CDR3 loop reads CASSLWLAGGPGNEQFF. DNA for the CDR3: TGTGCCAGCAGCTTGTGGCTAGCGGGGGGGCCAGGCAATGAGCAGTTCTTC.

The rearrangement links TRBV25-1 to TRBJ1-1; D not resolved. The V gene lost 3 bases and the J gene lost 1 base, with 9 bases spanning the gap. CDR1 is MGHDK and CDR2 is SYGVNS in the germline V gene. This CDR3 contains 14 residues. CDR3 coding DNA: TGTGCCAGCAGTGACAGGCACCAGAACACTGAAGCTTTCTTT. This encodes CASSDRHQNTEAFF.

This clonotype was observed a handful of times. The chain carries TRBV5-1 and TRBJ1-4; D is unclear. Germline V gene sequence: CDR1 SGHRS, CDR2 YFSETQ. V was pared by 1 base and J by 4 bases, with 8 bases between. This CDR3 is built from 14 residues. CDR3 nucleotides: TGCGCCAGCAGCTTGAATCCAGATAATGAAAAACTGTTTTTT. Translated: CASSLNPDNEKLFF.

This rearrangement joins TRBV7-8 to TRBJ1-5; possible D gene TRBD1, 5 bases. The CDR3 sequence is 16 residues long. V lost 3 bases to trimming and J lost 1 base, with 13 bases between them. CDR1 is SGHVS and CDR2 is FQNEAQ in the germline V gene. As DNA, the CDR3 is TGTGCCAGCAGCTTGGGGCACCCGCAAAGCAATCAGCCCCAGCATTTT. Translation gives CASSLGHPQSNQPQHF.

The V gene is TRBV20-1, the J gene TRBJ2-5; D is undetermined. V gave up 6 bases and J gave up 13 bases, with 24 bases separating them. The CDR3 has 13 amino acids. CDR1 and CDR2 from the germline V gene are DFQATT and SNEGSKA (reference sequence). This chain's CDR3 is CSAPGYRAYELYF. DNA for the CDR3: TGCAGTGCGCCGGGCTACCGGGCCTACGAGCTGTACTTC.

CDR3 in amino acids: CSARPQPELLLNYGYTF. The CDR3 DNA reads TGCAGTGCTAGACCACAACCCGAACTCTTGCTTAACTATGGCTACACCTTC. The rearrangement uses TRBV20-1 and TRBJ1-2, with D unresolved. Germline values: CDR1 DFQATT, CDR2 SNEGSKA (reference sequence). The V end was cut by 2 bases, the J end by 1 base, with 20 bases between. This CDR3 is 17 amino acids long.

This chain uses TRBV6-5 with TRBJ2-5, with D unresolved. Per the germline V gene, CDR1 is MNHEY and CDR2 is SVGAGI. The germline V and J ends were trimmed by 5 bases and 5 bases, with 15 bases remaining between them. The CDR3 is made up of 14 amino acids. CDR3 in amino acids: CASSPLGRLETQYF. CDR3 bases: TGTGCCAGCAGTCCCCTGGGAAGGCTGGAGACCCAGTACTTC.

The chain has TRBV4-2 and TRBJ2-1, with TRBD2 identical over 10 bases. The DNA end is a closer match to TRBJ2-7, so the J assignment may be wrong. This CDR3 comprises 17 residues. CDR1 and CDR2 from the germline V gene are LGHNA and YNFKEQ. CDR3 amino acids: CASSQDRTSGVYNEQYF. CDR3 DNA sequence: TGTGCCAGCAGCCAAGATCGCACTAGCGGGGTCTACAATGAGCAGTACTTC.

This chain joins TRBV10-3 and TRBJ2-1; tentatively, D is TRBD2 (6 bases). The CDR3 sequence is 13 residues long. Germline lookup yields CDR1 ENHRY and CDR2 SYGVKD. The V and J ends lost 4 bases and 13 bases respectively, with 17 bases between them. CDR3 residues: CAISGLRGETQFF. The CDR3 nucleotides read TGTGCCATCAGTGGGTTGCGGGGAGAGACCCAGTTCTTC.

The rearrangement joins TRBV10-3 to TRBJ2-3, with D possibly TRBD2 on 6 matching bases. In germline, CDR1 is ENHRY, CDR2 SYGVKD. Between the trimmed V and J ends, which lost 11 bases and 2 bases, there was a span of 17 bases. This CDR3 has 14 residues. CDR3 DNA sequence: TGTGCCGCCAAAACCGGGGGTCTCACAGATACGCAGTATTTT. Its protein is CAAKTGGLTDTQYF.

This sequence joins TRBV29-1 and TRBJ1-1, with a possible D match to TRBD1 (5 bases). Germline loops: CDR1 SQVTM, CDR2 ANQGSEA. The CDR3 extends over 13 amino acids. The V end was cut by 4 bases, the J end by 4 bases, with 13 bases between. The CDR3 DNA follows: TGCAGCGTTGGAGACAGAATGAGCACTGAAGCTTTCTTT. Protein sequence: CSVGDRMSTEAFF.

This clonotype was picked up a small number of times. The chain employs TRBV15 and TRBJ1-1; maybe TRBD1 (5 bases). V shed 4 bases and J shed 6 bases, with 18 bases lying between them. Germline CDR1 and CDR2: LNHNV and YYDKDF (reference sequence). The CDR3 spans 15 residues. The CDR3 region is CATSTNRNPFAEAFF. As DNA, the CDR3 is TGTGCCACCAGCACTAACAGGAACCCATTTGCTGAAGCTTTCTTT.

As to this clonotype: At one end the junction does not follow the germline gene, possibly because of a read error. This rearrangement joins TRBV6-1 to TRBJ1-2, with D unclear. The CDR3 runs 11 residues. Germline CDR1 MNHNS, CDR2 SASEGT. CDR3 nucleotide sequence: TGTGTCAGCAAGTCTAACTATGGCTACACCTTC. It specifies CVSKSNYGYTF.